Following are 3 T cell receptor beta chains from one sample sequenced in a study of identical twins. One entry per CDR3 protein results from TCRdb running MiXCR on the 5' RACE reads. Here the sample spans 1.5 million or so distinct CDR3 sequences, 32% being singletons. Sequenced: cord blood. The origin of the receptors is a newborn girl in good health.

The table lists this clonotype with a few counts. This chain connects TRBV6-5 to TRBJ1-5; no reliable D call. The CDR3 is 13 amino acids. Per the germline V gene, CDR1 is MNHEY and CDR2 is SVGAGI. V was clipped by 4 bases and J by 7 bases, with 11 bases between them. The DNA for the CDR3 is TGTGCCAGCAGTTCCCGTAACCAGCAGCCCCAGCATTTT. Amino acid sequence: CASSSRNQQPQHF.

Only a few counts were recorded for this clonotype. This rearrangement joins TRBV12-3 or TRBV12-4 to TRBJ1-1; 7 nucleotides agree with TRBD1. The CDR3 has 17 amino acids. Trimming cost V 5 bases and J 1 base; bases outside gene matches: 13. CDR3 region: CASSHLRQGRKNTEAFF. In nucleotides, the CDR3 is TGTGCCAGCAGTCACCTTCGACAGGGCCGTAAGAACACTGAAGCTTTCTTT.

This clonotype was seen repeatedly, ten times or more. An end of the junction does not agree with germline; a read error may underlie this. The V and J genes are TRBV12-3 or TRBV12-4 and TRBJ2-1; perhaps TRBD1 as D (5 bases). The CDR3 is 11 residues long. The CDR3 sequence: CASSLGVEQFF. In DNA, the CDR3 is TGTGCCAGCAGCTTAGGGGTAGAGCAGTTCTTC.